Here is one T cell receptor (beta chain) with its context. This CDR3 has 15 amino acids. V shed 6 bases and J 2 bases; nucleotides not matched to a gene: 7. CDR1 MNHEY and CDR2 SVGAGI come from the germline V gene. Clones were read by immunoSEQ multiplex PCR, and TCRdb kept only the in-frame ones, dropping some. The data show some 54,000 clones, roughly 85% seen once. This sample is part of a study of T cell responses to AZD1222 COVID-19 vaccine. This chain joins TRBV6-5 and TRBJ1-5, with 7 nucleotides matching TRBD1. Here the sequenced sample was peripheral blood, taken on day 0 of AZD1222 vaccination. This TCR was recovered from an adult in good health. In DNA, the CDR3 is TGTGCCAGCAGCCCAACAGGGGTGGGCAATCAGCCCCAGCATTTT. Protein: CASSPTGVGNQPQHF.